Included here is one TCR beta chain sequence, with context. Its matching antigen is unknown. This record comes from a study of cytomegalovirus exposure and HLA in healthy donors. Study findings and constraints: Highly shared variants forming one cluster were likely a sequencing artifact.

Trimming shortened V by 1 base and J by 2 bases, and 11 bases separated the two germline ends. Germline V CDR1 and CDR2: SEHNR, FQNEAQ (reference sequence). CDR3 length: 16 residues. Use of 60 Vbeta and 13 Jbeta primers characterized the PCR. Source study methods: About 11 million of the 60 million to 90 million unique TCR beta chains counted in a later analysis were shared. The repertoire was sequenced with immunoSEQ multiplex PCR; TCRdb's copy has only in-frame clones and lacks some. V and J calls and clone size come straight from that table; D and trimming were deduced from the DNA. This table has 170,000 or so clones, 80% appearing once.

This clonotype originated in a boy between 10 and 17 years old in good health and CMV-seronegative. The chain employs TRBV7-9 and TRBJ2-2, with D possibly being TRBD1 (5 bases). The sequencing sample was made of PBMCs. The CDR3 spells CASSLDRQTNTGELFF. In DNA form, the CDR3 reads TGTGCCAGCAGCTTAGATCGACAGACTAACACCGGGGAGCTGTTTTTT.